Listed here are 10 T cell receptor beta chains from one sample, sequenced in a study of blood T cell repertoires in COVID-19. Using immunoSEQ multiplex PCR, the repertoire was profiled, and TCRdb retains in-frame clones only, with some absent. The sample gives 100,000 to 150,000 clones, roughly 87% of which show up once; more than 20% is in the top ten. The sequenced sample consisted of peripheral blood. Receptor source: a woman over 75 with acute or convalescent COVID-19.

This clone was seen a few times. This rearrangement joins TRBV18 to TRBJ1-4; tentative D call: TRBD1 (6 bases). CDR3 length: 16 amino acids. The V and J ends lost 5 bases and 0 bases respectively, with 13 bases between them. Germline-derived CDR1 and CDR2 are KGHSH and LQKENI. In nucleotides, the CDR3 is TGTGCCAGCTCAACAGGGTTGACGGCAACTAATGAAAAACTGTTTTTT. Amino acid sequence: CASSTGLTATNEKLFF.

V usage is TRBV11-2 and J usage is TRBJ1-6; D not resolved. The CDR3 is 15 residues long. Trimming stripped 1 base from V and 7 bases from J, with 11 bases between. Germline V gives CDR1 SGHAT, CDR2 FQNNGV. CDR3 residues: CASSLGNSRNSPLHF. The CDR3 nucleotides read TGTGCCAGCAGCTTAGGTAACAGTCGGAATTCACCCCTCCACTTT.

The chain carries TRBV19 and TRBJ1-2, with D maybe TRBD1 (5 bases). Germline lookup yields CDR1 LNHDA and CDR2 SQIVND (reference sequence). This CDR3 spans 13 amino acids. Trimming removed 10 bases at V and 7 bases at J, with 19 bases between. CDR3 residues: CATTIGGSGGYTF. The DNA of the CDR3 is TGTGCCACCACCATCGGGGGGAGCGGTGGCTACACCTTC.

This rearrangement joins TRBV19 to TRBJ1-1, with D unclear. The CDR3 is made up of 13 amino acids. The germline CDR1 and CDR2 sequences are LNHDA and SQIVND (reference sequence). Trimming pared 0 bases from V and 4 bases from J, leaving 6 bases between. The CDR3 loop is CASSIDQITEAFF. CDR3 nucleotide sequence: TGTGCCAGTAGTATAGACCAAATCACTGAAGCTTTCTTT.

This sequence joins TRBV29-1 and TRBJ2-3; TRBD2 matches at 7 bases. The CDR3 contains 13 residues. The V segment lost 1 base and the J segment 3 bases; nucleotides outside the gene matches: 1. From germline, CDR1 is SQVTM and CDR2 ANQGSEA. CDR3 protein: CSVEAGGTDTQYF. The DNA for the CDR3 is TGCAGCGTTGAAGCCGGGGGGACAGATACGCAGTATTTT.

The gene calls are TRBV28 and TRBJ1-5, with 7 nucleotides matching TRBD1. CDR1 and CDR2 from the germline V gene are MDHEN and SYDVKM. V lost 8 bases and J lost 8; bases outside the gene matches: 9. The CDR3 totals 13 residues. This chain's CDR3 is CASSTGRIEPQHF. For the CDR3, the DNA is TGTGCCAGCTCGACAGGGAGGATTGAGCCCCAGCATTTT.

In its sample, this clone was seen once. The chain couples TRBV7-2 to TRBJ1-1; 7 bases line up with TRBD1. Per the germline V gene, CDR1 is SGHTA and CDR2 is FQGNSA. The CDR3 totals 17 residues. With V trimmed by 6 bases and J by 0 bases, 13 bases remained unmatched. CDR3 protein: CASSGVGGGLMNTEAFF. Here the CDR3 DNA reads TGTGCCAGCAGTGGAGTCGGAGGGGGCTTGATGAACACTGAAGCTTTCTTT.

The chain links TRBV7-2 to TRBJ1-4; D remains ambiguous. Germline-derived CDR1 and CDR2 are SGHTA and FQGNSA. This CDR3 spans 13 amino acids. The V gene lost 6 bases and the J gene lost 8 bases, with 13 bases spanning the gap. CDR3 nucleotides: TGTGCCAGCAGACGCGGAGGAGGAGAAAAACTGTTTTTT. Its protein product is CASRRGGGEKLFF.

CDR3 loop: CASSLGTSGGDTQYF. The CDR3 DNA is TGTGCCAGCAGCTTGGGGACTAGCGGGGGGGATACGCAGTATTTT. The rearrangement joins TRBV7-9 to TRBJ2-3, with 15 bases aligning to TRBD2. V lost 3 bases and J lost 6; bases outside the gene matches: 1. CDR3 length equals 15 residues. Germline CDR1 SEHNR, CDR2 FQNEAQ (reference sequence).

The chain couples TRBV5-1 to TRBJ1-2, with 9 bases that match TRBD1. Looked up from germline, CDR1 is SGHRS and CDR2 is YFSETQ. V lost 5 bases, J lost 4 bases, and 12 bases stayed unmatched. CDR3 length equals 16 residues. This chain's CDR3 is CASRIQPGQGGYGYTF. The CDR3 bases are TGCGCCAGCAGAATTCAACCGGGACAGGGAGGCTATGGCTACACCTTC.